This T cell receptor beta chain was recovered during a study of Graves' ophthalmopathy and Graves' hyperthyroidism. RNA transcripts served as template for amplifying TCR beta CDR3 sequences. HTBI-primed first-round RT-PCR preceded second-round multiplex PCR. In TCRdb, the multiplex PCR reads were re-called with MiXCR into one record per CDR3 protein. The sample holds about 700,000 distinct CDR3 sequences, about two fifths seen once. This CDR3 is 15 amino acids long. V shed 0 bases, J shed 7 bases, and the junction held 9 bases outside the gene matches. Germline V lookup: CDR1 SGHRS, CDR2 YFSETQ. This clonotype was found many times.

This sequence originates from an adult man with Graves' ophthalmopathy. This chain joins TRBV5-1 and TRBJ2-7; 8 bases fit TRBD1. Sequences were obtained from peripheral blood. CDR3 in amino acids: CASSLEAGGWREQYF. Here the CDR3 DNA reads TGCGCCAGCAGCTTGGAGGCAGGGGGCTGGAGGGAGCAGTACTTC. Full variable domain (outside the CDR3, taken from reference TRBV5-1 and TRBJ2-7): KAGVTQTPRYLIKTRGQQVTLSCSPISGHRSVSWYQQTPGQGLQFLFEYFSETQRNKGNFPGRFSGRQFSNSRSEMNVSTLELGDSALYLCASSLEAGGWREQYFGPGTRLTVT.